This T cell receptor beta chain was captured in a study of CD8+CD57+ T cells in acquired aplastic anemia. There are a few counts of this clonotype. The study profiled TCR beta VDJ and CDR3 using genomic DNA as template. Via MiXCR, TCRdb re-called the reads, giving one row per CDR3 protein. The sample has about 220,000 distinct CDR3 sequences; about a third are singletons. This receptor was taken from a human donor in good health, serving as a control. Material for sequencing was sorted CD4+, CD8+, or CD8+CD57+ T cells (not recorded which) from PBMCs.

DNA of the CDR3: TGTGCCAGTAGTCACCAGGGGATGGACACTGAAGCTTTCTTT. Translation: CASSHQGMDTEAFF. The chain combines TRBV19 with TRBJ1-1; D perhaps matches TRBD1 (6 bases). V was shortened by 5 bases and J by 3 bases, with 13 bases between the two germline ends. The CDR3 has 14 residues. Germline V gene sequence: CDR1 LNHDA, CDR2 SQIVND (reference sequence).